The 22 T cell receptor beta chains reported below all come from one sample, sequenced in a study of shared clonotypes between healthy human individuals. The naive CD8 population came from CD45RO-negative cells selected for CCR7, without terminally differentiated effector memory CD45RA+ cells. Libraries were prepared by immunoSEQ multiplex PCR; TCRdb keeps only in-frame clonotypes and omits some of them. The profile covers 2 million to 2.5 million clones, with about 95% appearing a single time and about 1.1% taken by the ten largest. The sample consisted of naive CD8+ T cells sorted from blood. These receptors originate from a man in his late teens or twenties in good health.

The chain couples TRBV7-2 to TRBJ1-6, with no clear D. V was trimmed by 1 base and J by 0 bases, leaving 7 bases between them. This CDR3 is 16 amino acids long. The germline CDR1 and CDR2 sequences are SGHTA and FQGNSA. CDR3 protein: CASSLGGSSYNSPLHF. The CDR3 nucleotides are TGTGCCAGCAGCTTAGGCGGGAGCTCCTATAATTCACCCCTCCACTTT. The variable domain in full, completed from reference TRBV7-2 and TRBJ1-6, reads GAGVSQSPSNKVTEKGKDVELRCDPISGHTALYWYRQSLGQGLEFLIYFQGNSAPDKSGLPSDRFSAERTGGSVSTLTIQRTQQEDSAVYLCASSLGGSSYNSPLHFGNGTRLTVT.

The chain recombines TRBV10-3 with TRBJ2-7; D is uncertain. The CDR3 totals 13 residues. The V gene lost 5 bases and the J gene lost 0 bases, with 8 bases spanning the gap. CDR1 is ENHRY, CDR2 SYGVKD, per germline. CDR3 residues: CAISTLSSYEQYF. DNA of the CDR3: TGTGCCATCAGTACCCTGAGCTCCTACGAGCAGTACTTC.

The chain is built from TRBV27 and TRBJ1-4; TRBD1 agrees at 7 bases. Germline lookup yields CDR1 MNHEY and CDR2 SMNVEV (reference sequence). The CDR3 has 14 residues. Trimming at V came to 6 bases and at J to 7 bases, leaving 8 bases not matched to a gene. CDR3 region: CASRPHRGGEKLFF. The CDR3 DNA is TGTGCCAGCAGACCTCACAGGGGTGGTGAAAAACTGTTTTTT. Together with reference TRBV27 and TRBJ1-4, the CDR3 gives the full variable domain: EAQVTQNPRYLITVTGKKLTVTCSQNMNHEYMSWYRQDPGLGLRQIYYSMNVEVTDKGDVPEGYKVSRKEKRNFPLILESPSPNQTSLYFCASRPHRGGEKLFFGSGTQLSVL.

V usage is TRBV5-4 and J usage is TRBJ2-7; TRBD1 or TRBD2 may be the D gene (5 bases each). Germline V gene data show CDR1 as SGHNT and CDR2 as YYREEE (reference sequence). Trimming stripped 1 base from V and 5 bases from J, with 10 bases between. The CDR3 covers 13 residues. CDR3 nucleotide sequence: TGTGCCAGCAGCTTGCAGGGAGTCCACGAGCAGTACTTC. Translated: CASSLQGVHEQYF.

This clone has a single count. The chain links TRBV2 to TRBJ2-7; the D gene is possibly TRBD1 (5 bases). Per germline, CDR1 SNHLY and CDR2 FYNNEI. V was clipped by 4 bases and J by 0 bases, with 16 bases between them. This CDR3 has 16 residues. In nucleotides, the CDR3 is TGTGCCAGCAGTGGGACAAGGGGTATGGACTCCTACGAGCAGTACTTC. Encoded protein: CASSGTRGMDSYEQYF.

The gene calls are TRBV6-1 and TRBJ2-7; tentative D call: TRBD2 (6 bases). Deletions cut 1 base from V and 5 bases from J, with 27 bases between. This CDR3 has 19 amino acids. Germline lookup yields CDR1 MNHNS and CDR2 SASEGT. CDR3 DNA sequence: TGTGCCAGCAGTGAAGGAGAGCAGGCAAGAACTAGCCTTTTCCACGAGCAGTACTTC. Its translation is CASSEGEQARTSLFHEQYF.

The chain uses TRBV11-1 and TRBJ2-7; 9 bases map to TRBD1. Germline trimming cut 4 bases from V and 4 bases from J; bases unmatched to any gene: 5. There are 14 residues in the CDR3. The germline V gene has CDR1 SGHAT and CDR2 FQDESV (reference sequence). CDR3 nucleotides: TGTGCCAGCAGCTACGGGACAGGGAAATACGAGCAGTACTTC. Protein product: CASSYGTGKYEQYF.

To note about this clone: The same CDR3 is also encoded by other DNA sequences in this sample. The chain is built from TRBV28 and TRBJ1-1; perhaps TRBD1 as D (5 bases). Germline CDR1 MDHEN, CDR2 SYDVKM. The CDR3 has 13 amino acids. Trimming cost V 6 bases and J 0 bases, with 8 bases left between them. The CDR3 reads CASSLTVNTEAFF. The CDR3 nucleotides read TGTGCCAGCAGCCTGACAGTGAACACTGAAGCTTTCTTT.

The rearrangement links TRBV7-8 to TRBJ2-3; the D is unclear. Deletions cut 5 bases from V and 1 base from J, with 16 bases between. The CDR3 has 16 residues. Per germline, CDR1 SGHVS and CDR2 FQNEAQ. CDR3 in amino acids: CASSTHLSSRTDTQYF. The CDR3 DNA reads TGTGCCAGCAGCACCCATCTATCGAGCCGCACAGATACGCAGTATTTT.

CDR3 coding DNA: TGTGCCAGCAGTGAGGGACAGCTGAGAGGTTCACCCCTCCACTTT. It is translated as CASSEGQLRGSPLHF. The chain links TRBV2 to TRBJ1-6, with 7 bases lining up with TRBD1. The CDR3 contains 15 residues. V gave up 3 bases and J gave up 9 bases; unmatched junction bases: 8. Germline CDR1 and CDR2: SNHLY and FYNNEI.

This chain uses TRBV5-6 with TRBJ1-2; 7 nucleotides match TRBD1. The germline CDR1 and CDR2 sequences are SGHDT and YYEEEE. J gave up 6 bases and V 5 bases, and 10 bases lay outside the gene matches. The CDR3 is 14 amino acids. The CDR3 protein is CASRYGTEGNGYTF. The CDR3 nucleotides read TGTGCCAGCAGATACGGGACAGAAGGAAATGGCTACACCTTC.

The chain uses TRBV19 and TRBJ1-1; 7 nucleotides align to TRBD1. CDR3 length equals 16 residues. Per germline, CDR1 LNHDA and CDR2 SQIVND (reference sequence). Losses at the gene ends were 8 bases for V and 1 base for J; bases not matched to a gene: 13. The DNA for the CDR3 is TGTGCCAGTGTTCCGCTGGTTGACAGGGCGAACACTGAAGCTTTCTTT. This codes for CASVPLVDRANTEAFF. The variable domain in full, completed from reference TRBV19 and TRBJ1-1, reads DGGITQSPKYLFRKEGQNVTLSCEQNLNHDAMYWYRQDPGQGLRLIYYSQIVNDFQKGDIAEGYSVSREKKESFPLTVTSAQKNPTAFYLCASVPLVDRANTEAFFGQGTRLTVV.

The chain combines TRBV15 with TRBJ1-2; TRBD1 matches at 8 bases. The V segment lost 5 bases and the J segment 1 base; nucleotides outside the gene matches: 9. The CDR3 consists of 16 residues. Looked up from germline, CDR1 is LNHNV and CDR2 is YYDKDF (reference sequence). CDR3 sequence: CATSVGGQEFNYGYTF. Here the CDR3 DNA reads TGTGCCACCAGCGTGGGGGGACAGGAGTTTAACTATGGCTACACCTTC.

J is TRBJ2-5 and V is TRBV6-5; a possible D gene is TRBD1 (6 bases). The germline CDR1 and CDR2 sequences are MNHEY and SVGAGI. CDR3 length: 15 amino acids. The V and J ends lost 6 bases and 5 bases respectively, with 19 bases between them. CDR3 coding DNA: TGTGCCAGCAGCCCCGGGACCAACGACAGGGAGACCCAGTACTTC. Translated: CASSPGTNDRETQYF.

In its sample, this clone was seen once. V is TRBV5-1 and J is TRBJ2-7; no reliable D call. CDR1 is SGHRS, CDR2 YFSETQ, per germline. Trimming removed 5 bases from V and 3 bases from J, with 12 bases in between. The CDR3 consists of 13 residues. The CDR3 DNA follows: TGCGCCAGCAGGACCCCGGCCGGCTACGAGCAGTACTTC. Translation: CASRTPAGYEQYF.

The J gene is TRBJ1-5, the V gene TRBV4-2, with TRBD1 matching 7 bases. Per the germline V gene, CDR1 is LGHNA and CDR2 is YNFKEQ. V shed 0 bases, J shed 7 bases, and the junction held 9 bases outside the gene matches. The CDR3 runs to 16 residues. The CDR3 protein is CASSQDMVTGLQPQHF. Here the CDR3 DNA reads TGTGCCAGCAGCCAAGATATGGTGACAGGGCTGCAGCCCCAGCATTTT.

A single count supports this clone. Other DNA sequences in the sample encode the same CDR3. The rearrangement uses TRBV29-1 and TRBJ2-7, with 8 nucleotides matching TRBD2. This CDR3 has 11 amino acids. V gave up 6 bases and J gave up 3 bases; unmatched junction bases: 1. CDR1 is SQVTM and CDR2 is ANQGSEA in the germline V gene. This CDR3 reads CSVGGGYEQYF. CDR3 bases: TGCAGCGTCGGGGGGGGCTACGAGCAGTACTTC.

This clone was observed a single time. The J gene is TRBJ1-1, the V gene TRBV19, with 7 bases lining up with TRBD1. The germline V gene has CDR1 LNHDA and CDR2 SQIVND (reference sequence). The CDR3 contains 15 residues. Trimming at V came to 5 bases and at J to 0 bases, leaving 6 bases not matched to a gene. This CDR3 is CASSATGRLNTEAFF. CDR3 nucleotides: TGTGCCAGTAGTGCGACAGGGCGTTTGAACACTGAAGCTTTCTTT. Combining the CDR3 with reference TRBV19 and TRBJ1-1 gives the whole variable domain DGGITQSPKYLFRKEGQNVTLSCEQNLNHDAMYWYRQDPGQGLRLIYYSQIVNDFQKGDIAEGYSVSREKKESFPLTVTSAQKNPTAFYLCASSATGRLNTEAFFGQGTRLTVV.

CDR3 in amino acids: CASSLRQGSGNTIYF. The CDR3 DNA is TGTGCCAGCAGTTTGAGACAGGGGTCTGGAAACACCATATATTTT. The rearrangement links TRBV6-5 to TRBJ1-3; 8 nucleotides agree with TRBD1. Germline values: CDR1 MNHEY, CDR2 SVGAGI. V dropped 4 bases and J dropped 1; count of bases not matched to a gene: 3. This CDR3 has 15 amino acids.

J is TRBJ1-5 and V is TRBV7-9; TRBD1 might be the D (6 bases). The CDR3 spans 14 residues. Germline assignment: CDR1 SEHNR and CDR2 FQNEAQ (reference sequence). Trimming took off 5 bases at V and 3 bases at J, with 11 bases between the two ends. The DNA for the CDR3 is TGTGCCAGCAGCAGCGGGGGACACAATCAGCCCCAGCATTTT. Its protein is CASSSGGHNQPQHF.

This clone showed up just a few times. The DNA of the CDR3 is TGCAGTGCTAGCCCGGCCTACGAGCAGTACTTC. This gives the protein CSASPAYEQYF. V usage is TRBV20-1 and J usage is TRBJ2-7; the D is unclear. The CDR3 runs to 11 residues. Per germline, CDR1 DFQATT and CDR2 SNEGSKA (reference sequence). The germline V and J ends were trimmed by 3 bases and 2 bases, with 5 bases remaining between them.

This clone was observed a handful of times. The chain links TRBV5-4 to TRBJ2-1; 9 bases fit TRBD1. Germline CDR1 SGHNT, CDR2 YYREEE (reference sequence). The V gene end was trimmed by 3 bases and the J gene end by 5 bases; junction bases not matched to a gene: 6. CDR3 length: 15 amino acids. CDR3 amino acids: CASSYRDREDNEQFF. The CDR3 DNA reads as TGTGCCAGCAGCTACCGGGACAGGGAAGACAATGAGCAGTTCTTC.